This T cell receptor beta chain was retrieved from a study of cytomegalovirus exposure and HLA in healthy donors. The PCR used 60 Vbeta and 13 Jbeta primers. TCRdb keeps only in-frame clones here, not all; method: immunoSEQ multiplex PCR. Found here are about 180,000 clones, about four fifths of them singletons; the top ten hold 1.9%. The CDR3 has 15 residues. In germline, CDR1 is GTSNPN, CDR2 SVGIG (reference sequence). Trimming shortened V by 0 bases and J by 1 base, and 12 bases separated the two germline ends. This sequence joins TRBV30 and TRBJ2-5, with TRBD2 as a possible D gene (6 bases). The origin of this receptor is a woman in her twenties or thirties in good health and CMV-seronegative. Sequencing was done on a sample of PBMCs. The DNA for the CDR3 is TGTGCCTGGAGTGTACTAGCCGGTCCCCAAGAGACCCAGTACTTC. This gives the protein CAWSVLAGPQETQYF.